This is a list of T cell receptor beta chains from one sample in a study of blood T cell repertoires in COVID-19. Clones were read by immunoSEQ multiplex PCR, and TCRdb kept only the in-frame ones, dropping some. The table shows about 240,000 clones, with around nine tenths occurring only once. The sample comprised peripheral blood. Source of these receptors: a woman in her sixties or seventies with active or convalescent COVID-19. Both conserved end residues are part of each CDR3. Each record gives: CDR3 DNA, CDR3 protein, CDR3 length, V gene, D gene, J gene. The D gene is left open where the match is weak.

TGCGCCAGCAGCCCAACTGCGGGGGATCCTAGCACAGATACGCAGTATTTT | CASSPTAGDPSTDTQYF | 17 | TRBV23-1 | TRBD2 | TRBJ2-3
TGTGCCAGTAGTATAGCTGGGACAGCGAACACCGGGGAGCTGTTTTTT | CASSIAGTANTGELFF | 16 | TRBV19 | TRBD1 | TRBJ2-2
TGCAGCGTTGATAAAGGGAGCGGGGGGAGTGGAAATGGCTACACCTTC | CSVDKGSGGSGNGYTF | 16 | TRBV29-1 | . | TRBJ1-2
TGTGCCACCAGTGACTCCTACCATGGCTACACCTTC | CATSDSYHGYTF | 12 | TRBV24-1 | . | TRBJ1-2
TGCGCCAGCAGCTTGGGGACAGGGAGGGGCACAGATACGCAGTATTTT | CASSLGTGRGTDTQYF | 16 | TRBV5-1 | . | TRBJ2-3
TGTGCCATCAGTGAGCCGGGGGGAGGACCGGGGGCACCCCTCCACTTT | CAISEPGGGPGAPLHF | 16 | TRBV10-3 | . | TRBJ1-6
TGTGCCATCCGAGGGGGTCCGAACACTGAAGCTTTCTTT | CAIRGGPNTEAFF | 13 | TRBV10-3 | . | TRBJ1-1
TGTGCCAGTTCGGAGGGACAGCACTCTGGAAACACCATATATTTT | CASSEGQHSGNTIYF | 15 | TRBV19 | TRBD1 | TRBJ1-3
TGTGCCAGCGGCTGGGCCAACGTCCTGACTTTC | CASGWANVLTF | 11 | TRBV12-3/TRBV12-4 | . | TRBJ2-6
TGCAGTGCTTGGACACAACTTCTAGCTTTCTTT | CSAWTQLLAFF | 11 | TRBV20-1 | . | TRBJ1-1
TGTGCCAGCAGCCAGTCACAGGGATCGGGGCAGCCCCAGCATTTT | CASSQSQGSGQPQHF | 15 | TRBV7-2 | . | TRBJ1-5
TGCGCCAGCAGCCAAGCGGGGATTTCTGGCTACACCTTC | CASSQAGISGYTF | 13 | TRBV4-3 | . | TRBJ1-2
TGTGCCAGCAGCTTAGGGGACAGCTTGAACACTGAAGCTTTCTTT | CASSLGDSLNTEAFF | 15 | TRBV7-2 | TRBD1 | TRBJ1-1
TGTGCCAGCAGCCAAGATAAGAGGGCAGTTCAAGCTTTCTTT | CASSQDKRAVQAFF | 14 | TRBV4-2 | . | TRBJ1-1
TGCGCCAGCACCCGCACCCTGGAGGGCAATCAGCCCCAGCATTTT | CASTRTLEGNQPQHF | 15 | TRBV4-1 | . | TRBJ1-5
TGCGCCAGCAGCCAACCCGACAGGCCCTCCGGGGGCTACACCTTC | CASSQPDRPSGGYTF | 15 | TRBV4-1 | . | TRBJ1-2
TGCAGTGCTAGCTCCAGCTACGAGCAGTACTTC | CSASSSYEQYF | 11 | TRBV20-1 | . | TRBJ2-7